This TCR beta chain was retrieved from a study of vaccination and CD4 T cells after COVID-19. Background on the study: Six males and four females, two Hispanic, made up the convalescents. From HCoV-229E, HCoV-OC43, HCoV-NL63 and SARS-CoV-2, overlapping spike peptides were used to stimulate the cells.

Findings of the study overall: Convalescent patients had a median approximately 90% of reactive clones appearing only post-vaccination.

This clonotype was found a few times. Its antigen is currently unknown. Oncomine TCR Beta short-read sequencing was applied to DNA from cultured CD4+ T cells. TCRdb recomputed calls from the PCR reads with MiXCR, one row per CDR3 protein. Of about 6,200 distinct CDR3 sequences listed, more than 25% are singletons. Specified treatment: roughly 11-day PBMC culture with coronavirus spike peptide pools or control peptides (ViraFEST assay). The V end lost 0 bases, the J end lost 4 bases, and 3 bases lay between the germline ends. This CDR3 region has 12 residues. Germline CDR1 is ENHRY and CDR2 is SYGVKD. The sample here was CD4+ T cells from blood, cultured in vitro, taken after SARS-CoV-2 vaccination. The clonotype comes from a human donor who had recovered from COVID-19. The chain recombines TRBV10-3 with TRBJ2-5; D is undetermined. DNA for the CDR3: TGTGCCATCAGTGAGTCGGTAGAGACCCAGTACTTC. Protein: CAISESVETQYF.